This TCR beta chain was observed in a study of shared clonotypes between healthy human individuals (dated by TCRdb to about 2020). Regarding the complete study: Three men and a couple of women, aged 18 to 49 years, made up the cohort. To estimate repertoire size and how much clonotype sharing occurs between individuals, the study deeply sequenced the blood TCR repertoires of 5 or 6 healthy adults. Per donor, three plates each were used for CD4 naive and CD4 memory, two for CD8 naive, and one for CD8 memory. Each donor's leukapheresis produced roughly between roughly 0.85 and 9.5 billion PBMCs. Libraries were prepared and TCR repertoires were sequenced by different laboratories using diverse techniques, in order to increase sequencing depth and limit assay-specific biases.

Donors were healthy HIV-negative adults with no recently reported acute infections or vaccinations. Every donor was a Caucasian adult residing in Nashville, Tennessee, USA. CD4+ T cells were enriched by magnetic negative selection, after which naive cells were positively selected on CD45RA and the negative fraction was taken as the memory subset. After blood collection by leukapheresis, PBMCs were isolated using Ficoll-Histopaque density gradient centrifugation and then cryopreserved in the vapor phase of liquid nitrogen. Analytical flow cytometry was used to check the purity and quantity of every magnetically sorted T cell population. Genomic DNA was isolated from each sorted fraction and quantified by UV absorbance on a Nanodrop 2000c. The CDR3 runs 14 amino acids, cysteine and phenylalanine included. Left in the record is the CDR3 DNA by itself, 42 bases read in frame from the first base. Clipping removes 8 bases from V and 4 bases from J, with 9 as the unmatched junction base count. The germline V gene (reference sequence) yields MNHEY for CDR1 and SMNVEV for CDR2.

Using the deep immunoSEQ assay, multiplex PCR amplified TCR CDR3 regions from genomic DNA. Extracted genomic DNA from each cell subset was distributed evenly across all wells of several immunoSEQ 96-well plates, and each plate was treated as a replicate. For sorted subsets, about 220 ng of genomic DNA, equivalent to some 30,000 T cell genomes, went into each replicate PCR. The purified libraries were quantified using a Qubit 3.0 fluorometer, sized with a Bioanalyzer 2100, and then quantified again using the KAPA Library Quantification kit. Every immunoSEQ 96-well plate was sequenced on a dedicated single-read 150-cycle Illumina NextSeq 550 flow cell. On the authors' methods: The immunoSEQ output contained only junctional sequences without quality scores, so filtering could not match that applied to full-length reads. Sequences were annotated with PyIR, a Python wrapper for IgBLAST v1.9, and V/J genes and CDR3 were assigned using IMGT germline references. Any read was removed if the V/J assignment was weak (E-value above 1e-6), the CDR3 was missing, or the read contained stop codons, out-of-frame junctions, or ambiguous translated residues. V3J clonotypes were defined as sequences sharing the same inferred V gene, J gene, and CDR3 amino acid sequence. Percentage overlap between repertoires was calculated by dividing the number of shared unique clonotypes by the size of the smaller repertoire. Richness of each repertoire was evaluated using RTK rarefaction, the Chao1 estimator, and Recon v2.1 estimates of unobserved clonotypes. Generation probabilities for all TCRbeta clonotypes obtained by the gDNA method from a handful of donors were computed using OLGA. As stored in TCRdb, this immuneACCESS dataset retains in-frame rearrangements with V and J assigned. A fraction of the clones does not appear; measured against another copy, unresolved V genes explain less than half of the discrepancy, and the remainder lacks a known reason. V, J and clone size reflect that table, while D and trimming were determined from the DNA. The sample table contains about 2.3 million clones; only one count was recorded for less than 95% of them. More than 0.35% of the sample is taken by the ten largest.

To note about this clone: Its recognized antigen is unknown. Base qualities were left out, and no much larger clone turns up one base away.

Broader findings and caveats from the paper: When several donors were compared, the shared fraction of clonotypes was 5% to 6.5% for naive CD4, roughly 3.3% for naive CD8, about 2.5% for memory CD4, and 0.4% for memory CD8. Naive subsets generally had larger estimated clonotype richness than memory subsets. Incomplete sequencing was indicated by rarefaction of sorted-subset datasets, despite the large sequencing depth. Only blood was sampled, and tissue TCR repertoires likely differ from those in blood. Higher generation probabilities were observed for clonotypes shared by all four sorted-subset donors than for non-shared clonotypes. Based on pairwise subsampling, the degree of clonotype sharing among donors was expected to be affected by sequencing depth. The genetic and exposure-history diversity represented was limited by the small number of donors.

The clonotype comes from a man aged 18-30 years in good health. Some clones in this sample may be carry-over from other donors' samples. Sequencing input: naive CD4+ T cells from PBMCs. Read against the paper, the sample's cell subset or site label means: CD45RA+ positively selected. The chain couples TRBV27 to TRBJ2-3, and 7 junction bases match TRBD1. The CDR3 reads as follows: CASGPLDRSDTQYF. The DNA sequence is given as TGTGCCAGCGGCCCCCTGGACAGGTCAGATACGCAGTATTTT.